This passage covers 25 T cell receptor beta chains from one sample sequenced in a study of Graves' ophthalmopathy and Graves' hyperthyroidism. As the template, RNA transcripts were used to amplify TCR beta CDR3 regions. An opening RT-PCR round employed HTBI primers and preceded a second-round multiplex PCR. TCRdb itself ran the multiplex PCR reads through MiXCR, one entry per CDR3 protein. The sample records 600,000 to 650,000 distinct CDR3 sequences, 22% being singletons. Material for sequencing was peripheral blood. The receptors here all came from a woman aged 18-29 years with stable Graves' hyperthyroidism. Some clones in this sample may be carry-over from other donors' samples.

This rearrangement joins TRBV28 to TRBJ1-5, with TRBD1 as a possible D gene (5 bases). V was cut by 6 bases and J by 11 bases, with 8 bases left in between. Germline values: CDR1 MDHEN, CDR2 SYDVKM. The CDR3 loop spans 10 amino acids. The CDR3 bases are TGTGCCAGCAGGTCAGGGTCCCAGCATTTT. Its translation: CASRSGSQHF.

This clonotype has only a few counts. This chain uses TRBV12-3 or TRBV12-4 with TRBJ1-2; D not resolved. The CDR3 totals 12 residues. Between the trimmed V and J ends, which lost 4 bases and 6 bases, there was a span of 9 bases. CDR3 in DNA: TGTGCCAGCAGTTCCACAGTGGATGGCTACACCTTC. This gives the protein CASSSTVDGYTF.

This chain connects TRBV28 to TRBJ1-2; 8 bases agree with TRBD1. Germline V gene data show CDR1 as MDHEN and CDR2 as SYDVKM. There are 14 residues in the CDR3. Losses at the gene ends were 6 bases for V and 4 bases for J; bases not matched to a gene: 7. CDR3 in amino acids: CASRPQDRVYGYTF. CDR3 nucleotide sequence: TGTGCCAGCAGACCTCAGGACAGGGTCTATGGCTACACCTTC.

The chain couples TRBV18 to TRBJ2-6; either TRBD1 or TRBD2 may fit D (5 bases each). This CDR3 region has 16 residues. V was trimmed by 4 bases and J by 1 base, leaving 11 bases between them. Germline V gene lookup returns CDR1 KGHSH and CDR2 LQKENI. CDR3 loop: CASSRLQVSGANVLTF. CDR3 coding DNA: TGTGCCAGCTCACGACTACAGGTGTCTGGGGCCAACGTCCTGACTTTC.

This clonotype was seen a few times. The J gene is TRBJ1-1, the V gene TRBV12-3 or TRBV12-4; 12 nucleotides line up with TRBD1. The CDR3 length is 16 residues. V was clipped by 8 bases and J by 0 bases; unmatched bases: 7. The CDR3 loop is CASGPGQGAMNTEAFF. The CDR3 DNA reads as TGTGCCAGCGGCCCGGGACAGGGGGCAATGAACACTGAAGCTTTCTTT.

The chain combines TRBV4-2 with TRBJ2-7; tentatively, D is TRBD1 (5 bases). Germline CDR1 reads LGHNA; CDR2 reads YNFKEQ. The ends were cut back, 8 bases at V and 0 bases at J, with 14 bases in the middle. The CDR3 is 14 amino acids. The CDR3 bases are TGTGCCAGCGACGACAGTAAGACCTCCTACGAGCAGTACTTC. Translating gives CASDDSKTSYEQYF.

The table lists this clonotype with many counts. This sequence joins TRBV19 and TRBJ1-2; D remains ambiguous. The CDR3 has 11 residues. The germline V and J ends were trimmed by 3 bases and 1 base, with 0 bases remaining between them. Per the germline V gene, CDR1 is LNHDA and CDR2 is SQIVND (reference sequence). DNA of the CDR3: TGTGCCAGTAGTATTAACTATGGCTACACCTTC. Translating gives CASSINYGYTF.

The chain carries TRBV6-5 and TRBJ2-7; TRBD1 aligns across 7 bases. Unmatched junction bases numbered 10, after V lost 0 bases and J lost 2 bases. From germline, CDR1 is MNHEY and CDR2 SVGAGI. The CDR3 contains 17 residues. The CDR3 is CASSYSGRDSQPYEQYF. The CDR3 bases are TGTGCCAGCAGTTACTCCGGCCGGGACAGCCAACCCTACGAGCAGTACTTC.

This clonotype was seen many times. This chain connects TRBV12-5 to TRBJ2-2; the D gene is possibly TRBD1 (6 bases). V lost 0 bases, J lost 2 bases, and 10 bases lay in between. The CDR3 runs 16 residues. Germline V CDR1 and CDR2: LGHNT, FRNRAP. CDR3 sequence: CASGLVRGGNTGELFF. The CDR3 coding sequence is TGTGCTAGTGGTTTGGTACGTGGGGGCAACACCGGGGAGCTGTTTTTT. The full variable domain, in which reference TRBV12-5 and TRBJ2-2 provide the parts outside the CDR3, is DARVTQTPRHKVTEMGQEVTMRCQPILGHNTVFWYRQTMMQGLELLAYFRNRAPLDDSGMPKDRFSAEMPDATLATLKIQPSEPRDSAVYFCASGLVRGGNTGELFFGEGSRLTVL.

This clonotype occurred many times. V is TRBV11-1 and J is TRBJ1-1; D gene ambiguous. V was trimmed by 0 bases and J by 6 bases, leaving 17 bases between them. CDR3 length: 16 amino acids. From germline, CDR1 is SGHAT and CDR2 FQDESV (reference sequence). The CDR3 coding sequence is TGTGCCAGCAGCTTAGCGTCGCAGGTAACCTCGGCTGAAGCTTTCTTT. Translation gives CASSLASQVTSAEAFF.

This clonotype was picked up many times. The chain has TRBV12-3 or TRBV12-4 and TRBJ2-7; 7 bases align to TRBD2. The CDR3 sequence is 14 residues long. V lost 3 bases to trimming and J lost 3 bases; unmatched junction nucleotides: 5. CDR3 in DNA: TGTGCCAGCAGTTTCCGGGGGGATGGCTACGAGCAGTACTTC. It codes for CASSFRGDGYEQYF.

This clonotype was recorded at least ten times. The rearrangement joins TRBV6-1 to TRBJ2-7; TRBD1 aligns across 7 bases. The CDR3 loop spans 13 amino acids. V lost 11 bases and J lost 2; bases outside the gene matches: 9. From germline, CDR1 is MNHNS and CDR2 SASEGT. The CDR3 sequence is CAASGTVPYEQYF. The CDR3 DNA sequence: TGTGCCGCCTCCGGGACAGTTCCCTACGAGCAGTACTTC.

This clonotype was counted many times. This rearrangement joins TRBV28 to TRBJ1-1; the D gene is possibly TRBD1 (5 bases). The CDR3 is made up of 14 amino acids. V was shortened by 2 bases and J by 1 base, with 8 bases between the two germline ends. The germline gives CDR1 MDHEN, CDR2 SYDVKM. CDR3 amino acids: CASSLAGKNTEAFF. As DNA, the CDR3 is TGTGCCAGCAGTTTAGCAGGGAAGAACACTGAAGCTTTCTTT.

The genes are TRBV7-8 and TRBJ2-7, with TRBD1 matching 7 bases. Germline assignment: CDR1 SGHVS and CDR2 FQNEAQ. The CDR3 is 13 residues long. The junction had 3 bases not matched to a gene; V was cut back by 2 bases and J by 5 bases. The CDR3, as DNA: TGTGCCAGCAGCTTAAGGACAGGAAACGAGCAGTACTTC. Translated, it gives CASSLRTGNEQYF.

This clonotype was recorded many times. The rearrangement links TRBV20-1 to TRBJ2-7; weak D call: TRBD2 (6 bases). CDR3 length equals 12 residues. CDR1 and CDR2 (germline): DFQATT, SNEGSKA (reference sequence). Trimming removed 7 bases from V and 0 bases from J, with 10 bases in between. CDR3 residues: CSVPGDSYEQYF. DNA for the CDR3: TGCAGTGTACCGGGAGACTCCTACGAGCAGTACTTC.

The genes are TRBV18 and TRBJ2-7; 12 bases map to TRBD2. V lost 6 bases to trimming and J lost 1 base; unmatched junction nucleotides: 10. Germline CDR1 reads KGHSH; CDR2 reads LQKENI. The CDR3 loop spans 17 amino acids. The CDR3, as DNA: TGTGCCAGCTCCCCCACGACGGGACTAGCGGGTTCCTACGAGCAGTACTTC. Amino acid sequence: CASSPTTGLAGSYEQYF.

This chain links TRBV6-5 with TRBJ1-5, with D hard to call. The CDR3 sequence is 14 residues long. Germline CDR1 and CDR2: MNHEY and SVGAGI. Trimming took off 2 bases at V and 4 bases at J, with 9 bases between the two ends. DNA for the CDR3: TGTGCCAGCAGTTACGAGGGTGGTAATCAGCCCCAGCATTTT. Translation gives CASSYEGGNQPQHF.

This clonotype was counted at least ten times. The chain uses TRBV28 and TRBJ2-7; D is uncertain. Trimming stripped 6 bases from V and 0 bases from J, with 21 bases between. The CDR3 consists of 17 residues. The germline gives CDR1 MDHEN, CDR2 SYDVKM. The CDR3 protein is CASSPTRLSASSYEQYF. Written as DNA, the CDR3 is TGTGCCAGCAGCCCCACCCGACTCTCGGCAAGCTCCTACGAGCAGTACTTC.

Many counts were recorded for this clonotype. This chain links TRBV12-3 or TRBV12-4 with TRBJ2-5, with D perhaps matching TRBD2 (6 bases). The CDR3 runs to 11 residues. The V gene lost 8 bases and the J gene lost 4 bases, with 8 bases spanning the gap. The CDR3 DNA is TGTGCCAGCGGGGGAGGAGAGACCCAGTACTTC. As protein: CASGGGETQYF.

This clonotype appeared many times. The chain employs TRBV28 and TRBJ1-1, with D possibly matching TRBD1 (6 bases). Germline V gene data show CDR1 as MDHEN and CDR2 as SYDVKM. The CDR3 runs 14 residues. V lost 6 bases to trimming and J lost 4 bases, with 15 bases between them. The CDR3 DNA reads as TGTGCCAGCAGGCAGACAGGAGGAAGCACTGAAGCTTTCTTT. Translation gives CASRQTGGSTEAFF.

This clonotype occurred a few times. V gene TRBV12-3 or TRBV12-4 combines with J gene TRBJ2-5, with a possible D match to TRBD1 (6 bases). This CDR3 spans 13 amino acids. V lost 2 bases and J 3 bases, leaving 7 bases between the germline ends. CDR3 sequence (DNA): TGTGCCAGCAGTTTAAGGGGGAAAGAGACCCAGTACTTC. As protein: CASSLRGKETQYF.

This clonotype was detected ten times or more. This rearrangement joins TRBV28 to TRBJ2-7; TRBD1 matches 8 bases. Germline V gives CDR1 MDHEN, CDR2 SYDVKM. This CDR3 is 15 amino acids long. With 4 bases clipped from V and 4 bases from J, the junction kept 9 bases outside the gene matches. CDR3 DNA sequence: TGTGCCAGCAGTTCAACGTCGACAGGGGTTTACGAGCAGTACTTC. Its translation is CASSSTSTGVYEQYF.

This clonotype has ten or more counts. The V gene is TRBV29-1, the J gene TRBJ1-2; 9 positions agree with TRBD1. With V trimmed by 2 bases and J by 7 bases, 2 bases remained unmatched. Per germline, CDR1 SQVTM and CDR2 ANQGSEA. The CDR3 extends over 12 amino acids. CDR3 amino acids: CSVEQQGAGYTF. In nucleotides, the CDR3 is TGCAGCGTTGAACAACAGGGGGCTGGCTACACCTTC.

The chain is built from TRBV20-1 and TRBJ1-2; D not certain. This CDR3 contains 13 residues. Per the germline V gene, CDR1 is DFQATT and CDR2 is SNEGSKA (reference sequence). V was clipped by 5 bases and J by 4 bases, with 14 bases between them. The CDR3 DNA reads as TGCAGTGCTTCGACCGTCTCGGCCTATGGCTACACCTTC. Encoded protein: CSASTVSAYGYTF.

There are many counts of this clonotype. CDR3 bases: TGTGCCAGTAGTGCCCTCGGCCAGCCCCAGCATTTT. Protein: CASSALGQPQHF. The chain has TRBV19 and TRBJ1-5, with D hard to call. The CDR3 is 12 amino acids. CDR1 is LNHDA and CDR2 is SQIVND in the germline V gene (reference sequence). Trimming shortened V by 5 bases and J by 7 bases, and 9 bases separated the two germline ends. The full variable domain, in which reference TRBV19 and TRBJ1-5 provide the parts outside the CDR3, is DGGITQSPKYLFRKEGQNVTLSCEQNLNHDAMYWYRQDPGQGLRLIYYSQIVNDFQKGDIAEGYSVSREKKESFPLTVTSAQKNPTAFYLCASSALGQPQHFGDGTRLSIL.